This T cell receptor (beta chain) was recorded in a study of T cell repertoires in ileal Crohn's disease. Turning to the study itself: From the surgical specimen's inflamed ileum, biopsies were taken as M0. Roughly 500 nanograms of biopsy DNA per sample underwent TCRB immunosequencing. Regarding the study as a whole: High-frequency clones were more common in sorted CD8 than CD4 cells.

Assay used: immunoSEQ multiplex PCR; TCRdb lists only in-frame clones, some missing. The table has hundreds of clones, around 97% seen once. Germline V CDR1 and CDR2: LNHDA, SQIVND (reference sequence). The CDR3 is made up of 14 amino acids. V gave up 6 bases and J gave up 1 base, with 10 bases separating them. Specified time point: inflamed ileum from the surgical specimen. Patients were adults with ileal or ileocolonic Crohn's disease needing resection. To note about this clone: Its antigen remains unknown.

The material sequenced was ileal tissue. The chain uses TRBV19 and TRBJ1-5; TRBD1 might be the D (5 bases). This clonotype was obtained from an adult with Crohn's disease. The CDR3 is CASRLGQSNQPQHF. CDR3 DNA sequence: TGTGCCAGTAGACTCGGACAAAGCAATCAGCCCCAGCATTTT.